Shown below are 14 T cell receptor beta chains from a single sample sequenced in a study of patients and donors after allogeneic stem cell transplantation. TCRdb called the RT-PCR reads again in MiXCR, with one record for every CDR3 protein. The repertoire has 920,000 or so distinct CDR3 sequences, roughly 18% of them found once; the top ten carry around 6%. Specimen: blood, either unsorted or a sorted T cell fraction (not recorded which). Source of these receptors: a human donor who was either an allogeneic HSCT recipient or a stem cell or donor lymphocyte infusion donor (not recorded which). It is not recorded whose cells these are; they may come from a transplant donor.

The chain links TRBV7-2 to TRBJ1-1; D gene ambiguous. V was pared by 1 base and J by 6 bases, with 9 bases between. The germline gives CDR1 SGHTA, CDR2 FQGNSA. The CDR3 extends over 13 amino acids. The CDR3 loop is CASSLGRPPEAFF. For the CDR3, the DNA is TGTGCCAGCAGCTTAGGGCGCCCCCCTGAAGCTTTCTTT.

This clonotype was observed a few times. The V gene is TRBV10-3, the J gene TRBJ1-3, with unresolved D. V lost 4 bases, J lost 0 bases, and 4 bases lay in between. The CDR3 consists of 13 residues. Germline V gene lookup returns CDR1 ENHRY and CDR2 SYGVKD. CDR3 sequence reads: CAISVPSGNTIYF. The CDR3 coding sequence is TGTGCCATCAGTGTCCCCTCTGGAAACACCATATATTTT.

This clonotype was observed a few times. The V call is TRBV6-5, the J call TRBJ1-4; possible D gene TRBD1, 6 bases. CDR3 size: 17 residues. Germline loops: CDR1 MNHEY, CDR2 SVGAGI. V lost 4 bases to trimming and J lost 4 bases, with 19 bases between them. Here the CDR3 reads CASSFSGEGGHNEKLFF. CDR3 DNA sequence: TGTGCCAGCAGTTTTTCCGGGGAGGGGGGGCATAATGAAAAACTGTTTTTT.

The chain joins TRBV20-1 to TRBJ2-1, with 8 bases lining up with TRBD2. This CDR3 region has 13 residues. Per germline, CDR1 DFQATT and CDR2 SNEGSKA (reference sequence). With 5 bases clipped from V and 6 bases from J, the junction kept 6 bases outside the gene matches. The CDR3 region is CSAHLAGTNEQFF. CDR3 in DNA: TGCAGTGCTCACTTAGCGGGAACCAATGAGCAGTTCTTC.

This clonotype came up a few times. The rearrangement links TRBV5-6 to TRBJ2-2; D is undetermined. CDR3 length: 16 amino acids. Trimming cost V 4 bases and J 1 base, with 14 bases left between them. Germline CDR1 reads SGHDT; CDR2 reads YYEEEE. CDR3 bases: TGTGCCAGCAGCCCCAGCGAAACCAAGAACACCGGGGAGCTGTTTTTT. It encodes CASSPSETKNTGELFF.

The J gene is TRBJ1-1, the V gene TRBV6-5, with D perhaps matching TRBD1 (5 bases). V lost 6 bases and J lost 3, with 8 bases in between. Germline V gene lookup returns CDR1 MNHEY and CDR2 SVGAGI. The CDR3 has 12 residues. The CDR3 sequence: CASRPTDTEAFF. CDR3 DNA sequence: TGTGCCAGCAGACCGACAGACACTGAAGCTTTCTTT.

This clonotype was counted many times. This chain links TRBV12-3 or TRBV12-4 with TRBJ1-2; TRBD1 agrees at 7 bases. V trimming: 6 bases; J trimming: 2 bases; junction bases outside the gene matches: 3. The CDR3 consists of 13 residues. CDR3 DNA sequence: TGTGCCAGCAGCTTACAGGGGAACTATGGCTACACCTTC. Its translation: CASSLQGNYGYTF.

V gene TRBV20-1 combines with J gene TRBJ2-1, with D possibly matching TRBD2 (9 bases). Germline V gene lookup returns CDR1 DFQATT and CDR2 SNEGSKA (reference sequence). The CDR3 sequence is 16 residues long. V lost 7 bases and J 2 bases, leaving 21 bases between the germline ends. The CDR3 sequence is CSVPQGAGGTYNEQFF. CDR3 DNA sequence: TGCAGTGTCCCCCAGGGGGCGGGAGGGACCTACAATGAGCAGTTCTTC.

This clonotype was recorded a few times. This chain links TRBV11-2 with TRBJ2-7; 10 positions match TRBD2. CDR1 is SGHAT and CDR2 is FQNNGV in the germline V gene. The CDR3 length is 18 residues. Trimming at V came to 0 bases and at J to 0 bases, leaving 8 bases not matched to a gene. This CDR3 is CASSLEGRRTSGSYEQYF. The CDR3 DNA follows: TGTGCCAGCAGCTTAGAGGGGAGACGGACTAGCGGCTCCTACGAGCAGTACTTC.

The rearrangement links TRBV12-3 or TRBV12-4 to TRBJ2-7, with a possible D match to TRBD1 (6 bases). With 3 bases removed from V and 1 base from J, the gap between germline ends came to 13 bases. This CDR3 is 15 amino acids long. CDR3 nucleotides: TGTGCCAGCAGTTTTATGAGGGGGTGGTCCTACGAGCAGTACTTC. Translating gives CASSFMRGWSYEQYF.

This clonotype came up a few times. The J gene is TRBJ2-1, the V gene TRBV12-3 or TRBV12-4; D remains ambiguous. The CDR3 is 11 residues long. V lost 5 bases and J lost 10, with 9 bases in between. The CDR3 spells CASSGRSEQFF. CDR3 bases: TGTGCCAGCAGTGGGCGCTCAGAGCAGTTCTTC.

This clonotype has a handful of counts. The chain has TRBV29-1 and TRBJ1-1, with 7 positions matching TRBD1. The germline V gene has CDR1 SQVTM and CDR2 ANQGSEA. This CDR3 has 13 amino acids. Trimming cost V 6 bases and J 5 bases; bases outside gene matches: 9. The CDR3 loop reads CSVARGTVTEAFF. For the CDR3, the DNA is TGCAGCGTAGCCAGGGGGACAGTTACTGAAGCTTTCTTT. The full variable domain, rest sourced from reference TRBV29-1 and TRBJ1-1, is SAVISQKPSRDICQRGTSLTIQCQVDSQVTMMFWYRQQPGQSLTLIATANQGSEATYESGFVIDKFPISRPNLTFSTLTVSNMSPEDSSIYLCSVARGTVTEAFFGQGTRLTVV.

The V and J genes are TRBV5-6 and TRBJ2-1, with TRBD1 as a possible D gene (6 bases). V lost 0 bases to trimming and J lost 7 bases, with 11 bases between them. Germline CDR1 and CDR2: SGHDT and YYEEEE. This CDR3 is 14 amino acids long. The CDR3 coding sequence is TGTGCCAGCAGCTTGGGACAGGCCACTAATGAGCAGTTCTTC. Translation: CASSLGQATNEQFF. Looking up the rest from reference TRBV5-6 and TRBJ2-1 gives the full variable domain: DAGVTQSPTHLIKTRGQQVTLRCSPKSGHDTVSWYQQALGQGPQFIFQYYEEEERQRGNFPDRFSGHQFPNYSSELNVNALLLGDSALYLCASSLGQATNEQFFGPGTRLTVL.

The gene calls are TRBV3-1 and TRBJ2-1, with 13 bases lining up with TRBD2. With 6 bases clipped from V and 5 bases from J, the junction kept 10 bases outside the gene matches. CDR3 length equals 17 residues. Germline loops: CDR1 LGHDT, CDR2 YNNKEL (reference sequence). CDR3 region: CASRHTSGRATNNEQFF. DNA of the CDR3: TGTGCCAGCAGACATACTAGCGGGAGGGCCACTAACAATGAGCAGTTCTTC.